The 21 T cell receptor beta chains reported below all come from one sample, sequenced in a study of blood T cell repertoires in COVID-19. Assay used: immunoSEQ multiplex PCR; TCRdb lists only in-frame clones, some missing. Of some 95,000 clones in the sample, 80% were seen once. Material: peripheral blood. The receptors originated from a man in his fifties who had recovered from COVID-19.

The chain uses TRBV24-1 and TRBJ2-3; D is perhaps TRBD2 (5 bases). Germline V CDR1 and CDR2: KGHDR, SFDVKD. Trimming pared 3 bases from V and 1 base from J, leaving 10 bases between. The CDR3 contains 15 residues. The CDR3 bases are TGTGCCACCAGTGATAGGACGAGGGGCACAGATACGCAGTATTTT. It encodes CATSDRTRGTDTQYF.

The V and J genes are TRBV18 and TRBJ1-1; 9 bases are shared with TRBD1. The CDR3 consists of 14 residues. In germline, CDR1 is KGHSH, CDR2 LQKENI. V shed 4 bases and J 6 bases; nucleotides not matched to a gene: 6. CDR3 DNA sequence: TGTGCCAGCTCACGTGGACAGGGGAAATCTGAAGCTTTCTTT. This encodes CASSRGQGKSEAFF.

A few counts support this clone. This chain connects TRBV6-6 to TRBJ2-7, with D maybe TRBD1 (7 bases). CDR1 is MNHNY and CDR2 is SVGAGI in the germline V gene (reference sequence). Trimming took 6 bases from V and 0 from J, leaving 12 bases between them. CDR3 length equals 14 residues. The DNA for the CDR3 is TGTGCCAGCAGGGAGGGGACAGCCTCCTACGAGCAGTACTTC. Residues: CASREGTASYEQYF.

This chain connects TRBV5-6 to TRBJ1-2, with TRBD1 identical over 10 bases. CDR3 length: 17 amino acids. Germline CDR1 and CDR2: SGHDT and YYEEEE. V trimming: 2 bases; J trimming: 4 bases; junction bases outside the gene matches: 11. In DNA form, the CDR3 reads TGTGCCAGCAGCTTTCGGGACAGGGGACCTCTGCCCTATGGCTACACCTTC. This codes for CASSFRDRGPLPYGYTF.

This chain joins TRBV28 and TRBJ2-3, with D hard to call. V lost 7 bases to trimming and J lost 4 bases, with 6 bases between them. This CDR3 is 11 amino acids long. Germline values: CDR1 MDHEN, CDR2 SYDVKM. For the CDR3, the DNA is TGTGCCAGCACTTCTTCAGATACGCAGTATTTT. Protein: CASTSSDTQYF.

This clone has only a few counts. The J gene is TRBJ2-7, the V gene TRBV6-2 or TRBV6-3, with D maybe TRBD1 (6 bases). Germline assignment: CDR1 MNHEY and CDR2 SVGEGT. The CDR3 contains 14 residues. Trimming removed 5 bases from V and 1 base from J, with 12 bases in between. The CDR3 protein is CASSATGTSYEQYF. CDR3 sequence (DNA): TGTGCCAGCAGTGCCACCGGGACATCCTACGAGCAGTACTTC.

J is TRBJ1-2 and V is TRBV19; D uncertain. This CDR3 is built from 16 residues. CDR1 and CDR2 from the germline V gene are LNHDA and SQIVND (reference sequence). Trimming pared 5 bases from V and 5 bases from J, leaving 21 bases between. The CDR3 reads CASSPGRSSKGYGYTF. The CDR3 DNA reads TGTGCCAGTAGTCCAGGTCGGTCCTCCAAAGGATATGGCTACACCTTC.

Here the CDR3 DNA reads TGTGCCACCAGCGGACAGACGAACACTGAAGCTTTCTTT. The encoded protein is CATSGQTNTEAFF. The genes are TRBV15 and TRBJ1-1; perhaps TRBD1 as D (6 bases). With 5 bases removed from V and 1 base from J, the gap between germline ends came to 8 bases. This CDR3 has 13 amino acids. In germline, CDR1 is LNHNV, CDR2 YYDKDF (reference sequence).

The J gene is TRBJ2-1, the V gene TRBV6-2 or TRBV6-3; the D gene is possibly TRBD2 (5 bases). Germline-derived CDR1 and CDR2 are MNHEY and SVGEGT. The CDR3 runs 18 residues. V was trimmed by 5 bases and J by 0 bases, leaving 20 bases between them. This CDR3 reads CASSTPGSHVGSYNEQFF. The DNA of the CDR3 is TGTGCCAGCAGTACGCCGGGGAGTCACGTCGGCTCCTACAATGAGCAGTTCTTC.

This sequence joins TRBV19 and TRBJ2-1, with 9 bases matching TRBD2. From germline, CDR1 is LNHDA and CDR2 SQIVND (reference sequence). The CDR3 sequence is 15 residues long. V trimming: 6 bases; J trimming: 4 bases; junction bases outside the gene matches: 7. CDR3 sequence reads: CASRIDSGGYNEQFF. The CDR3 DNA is TGTGCCAGTAGGATTGATAGCGGGGGATACAATGAGCAGTTCTTC.

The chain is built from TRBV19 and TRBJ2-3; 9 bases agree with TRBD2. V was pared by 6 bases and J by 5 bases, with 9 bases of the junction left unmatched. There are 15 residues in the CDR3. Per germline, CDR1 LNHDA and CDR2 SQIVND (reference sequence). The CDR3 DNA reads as TGTGCCAGTAGCAGGGATAGCGGGAGACGAGATACGCAGTATTTT. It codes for CASSRDSGRRDTQYF.

The CDR3 protein is CASSPIAVQETQYF. The CDR3 DNA sequence: TGCGCCAGCAGCCCTATAGCGGTTCAAGAGACCCAGTACTTC. V and J are TRBV5-1 and TRBJ2-5; a possible D gene is TRBD2 (6 bases). Trimming removed 4 bases from V and 2 bases from J, with 12 bases in between. CDR1 and CDR2 (germline): SGHRS, YFSETQ. The CDR3 is 14 residues long.

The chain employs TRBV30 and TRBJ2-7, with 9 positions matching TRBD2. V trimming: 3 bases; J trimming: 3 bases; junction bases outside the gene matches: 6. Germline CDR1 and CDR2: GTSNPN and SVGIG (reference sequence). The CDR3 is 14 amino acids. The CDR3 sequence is CAWRSGGPLYEQYF. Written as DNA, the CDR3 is TGTGCCTGGAGGAGCGGGGGGCCCCTCTACGAGCAGTACTTC.

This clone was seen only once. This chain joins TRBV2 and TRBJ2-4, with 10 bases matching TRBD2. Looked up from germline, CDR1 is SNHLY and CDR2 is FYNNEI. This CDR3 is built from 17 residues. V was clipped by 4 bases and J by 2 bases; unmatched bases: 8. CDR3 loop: CASSVPGTSVSKNIQYF. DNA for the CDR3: TGTGCCAGCAGTGTCCCCGGGACTAGCGTTTCCAAAAACATTCAGTACTTC.

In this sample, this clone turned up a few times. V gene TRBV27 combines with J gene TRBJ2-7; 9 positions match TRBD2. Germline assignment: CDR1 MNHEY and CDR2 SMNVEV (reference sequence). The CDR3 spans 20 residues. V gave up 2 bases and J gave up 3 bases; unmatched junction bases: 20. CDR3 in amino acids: CASSLAEGRSSGIQLYEQYF. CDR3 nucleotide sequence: TGTGCCAGCAGTTTAGCGGAAGGGCGGTCTAGCGGGATCCAGCTCTACGAGCAGTACTTC.

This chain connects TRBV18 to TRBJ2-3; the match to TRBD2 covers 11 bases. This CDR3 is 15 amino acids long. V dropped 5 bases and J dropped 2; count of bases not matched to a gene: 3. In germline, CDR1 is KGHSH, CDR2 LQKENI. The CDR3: CASSRLAGLTDTQYF. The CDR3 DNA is TGTGCCAGCTCAAGACTAGCGGGACTCACAGATACGCAGTATTTT.

As DNA, the CDR3 is TGCGCCAGCAGCTTGGCAGGTTTGGAAAATGGCTACACCTTC. It is translated as CASSLAGLENGYTF. V usage is TRBV5-1 and J usage is TRBJ1-2; no firm D call. The germline gives CDR1 SGHRS, CDR2 YFSETQ. Deletions cut 0 bases from V and 6 bases from J, with 12 bases between. This CDR3 comprises 14 residues.

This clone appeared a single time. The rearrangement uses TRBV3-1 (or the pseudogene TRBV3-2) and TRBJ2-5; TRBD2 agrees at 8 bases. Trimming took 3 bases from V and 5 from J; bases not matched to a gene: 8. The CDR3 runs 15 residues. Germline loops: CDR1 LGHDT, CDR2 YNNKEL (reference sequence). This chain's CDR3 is CASSQDSTSAETQYF. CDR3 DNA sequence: TGTGCCAGCAGCCAGGATTCGACTAGCGCGGAGACCCAGTACTTC.

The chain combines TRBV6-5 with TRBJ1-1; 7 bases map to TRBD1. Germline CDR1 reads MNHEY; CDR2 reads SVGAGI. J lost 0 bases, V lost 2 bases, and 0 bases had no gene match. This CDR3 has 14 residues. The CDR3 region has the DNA TGTGCCAGCAGTTACGACAGGGTGAACACTGAAGCTTTCTTT. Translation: CASSYDRVNTEAFF.

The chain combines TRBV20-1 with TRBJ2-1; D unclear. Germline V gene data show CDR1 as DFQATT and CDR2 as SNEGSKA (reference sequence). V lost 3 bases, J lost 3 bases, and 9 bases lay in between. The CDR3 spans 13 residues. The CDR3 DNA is TGCAGTGCTAGTCCTGGAGTCTACAATGAGCAGTTCTTC. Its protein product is CSASPGVYNEQFF.

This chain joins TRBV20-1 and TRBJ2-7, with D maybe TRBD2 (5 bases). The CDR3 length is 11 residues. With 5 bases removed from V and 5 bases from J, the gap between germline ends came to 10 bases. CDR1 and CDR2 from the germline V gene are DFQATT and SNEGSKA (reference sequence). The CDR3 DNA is TGCAGTGCTCCCAAAGCGGACGAGCAGTACTTC. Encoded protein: CSAPKADEQYF.